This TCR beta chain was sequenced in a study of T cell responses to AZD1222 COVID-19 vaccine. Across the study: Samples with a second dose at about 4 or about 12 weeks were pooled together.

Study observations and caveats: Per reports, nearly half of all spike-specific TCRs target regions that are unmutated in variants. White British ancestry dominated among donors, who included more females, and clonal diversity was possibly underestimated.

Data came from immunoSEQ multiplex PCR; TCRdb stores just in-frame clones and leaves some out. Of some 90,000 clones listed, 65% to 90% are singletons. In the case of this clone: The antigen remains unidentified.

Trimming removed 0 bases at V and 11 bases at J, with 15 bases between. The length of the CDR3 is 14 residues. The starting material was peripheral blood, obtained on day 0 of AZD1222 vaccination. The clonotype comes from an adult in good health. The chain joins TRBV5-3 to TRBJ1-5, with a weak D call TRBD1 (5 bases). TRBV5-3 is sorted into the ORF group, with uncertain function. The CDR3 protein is CARSLAGPQKAQHF. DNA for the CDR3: TGTGCCAGAAGCTTGGCGGGGCCTCAGAAGGCCCAGCATTTT.